This T cell receptor beta chain originates from a study of T cells in Graves' hyperthyroidism and ophthalmopathy. TCR beta CDR3 regions were amplified from RNA transcripts. The TCR CDR3 was amplified in a first-round RT-PCR using the HTBI primer set. TCRdb recomputed calls from the multiplex PCR reads with MiXCR, one row per CDR3 protein. The profile covers about 560,000 distinct CDR3 sequences, with 15% to 17% appearing a single time and roughly 7.3% taken by the ten largest. Germline V lookup: CDR1 MNHEY, CDR2 SMNVEV (reference sequence). V dropped 5 bases and J dropped 6 bases, with 5 bases sitting between them. CDR3 length: 11 amino acids.

The source is a woman aged 25 to 39 with Graves' hyperthyroidism. Sequenced: blood. The rearrangement uses TRBV27 and TRBJ2-1, with D maybe TRBD2 (5 bases). The CDR3 loop reads CASSTSNEQFF. In nucleotides, the CDR3 is TGTGCCAGCAGTACTAGCAATGAGCAGTTCTTC.